The 23 T cell receptor beta chains in this list originate from one sample, sequenced in a study of blood T cell repertoires in COVID-19. Profiling relied on immunoSEQ multiplex PCR, and the TCRdb table lists in-frame clones only, not all of them. The table includes some 220,000 clones, 65% to 85% detected once. Material: peripheral blood. The receptors stem from a human donor in a cohort sampled during active COVID-19.

The rearrangement uses TRBV28 and TRBJ1-2, with D possibly TRBD1 on 6 matching bases. Germline-derived CDR1 and CDR2 are MDHEN and SYDVKM. This CDR3 comprises 12 residues. The V end was cut by 7 bases, the J end by 7 bases, with 13 bases between. CDR3: CASTPQGFGYTF. Here the CDR3 DNA reads TGTGCCAGCACTCCCCAGGGGTTTGGCTACACCTTC.

Turning to this clone: Other DNA sequences in this specimen translate into the identical CDR3. In DNA form, the CDR3 reads TGCGCCAGCAGCTTGGCGGTCTCTGGGGCCAACGTCCTGACTTTC. Amino acids: CASSLAVSGANVLTF. The rearrangement joins TRBV5-1 to TRBJ2-6; no clear D gene. Trimming took off 0 bases at V and 0 bases at J, with 4 bases between the two ends. Germline CDR1 is SGHRS and CDR2 is YFSETQ. The CDR3 runs 15 residues.

The chain has TRBV6-4 and TRBJ1-6; 10 bases align to TRBD1. Germline CDR1 reads MRHNA; CDR2 reads SNTAGT. The CDR3 has 15 amino acids. V shed 3 bases and J 9 bases; nucleotides not matched to a gene: 5. CDR3 DNA: TGTGCCAGCAGTGAGACAGGGGGCGTAGGTTCACCCCTCCACTTT. It encodes CASSETGGVGSPLHF.

In this sample, this clone turned up once. V usage is TRBV5-5 and J usage is TRBJ1-3; TRBD1 agrees at 11 bases. V trimming: 7 bases; J trimming: 0 bases; junction bases outside the gene matches: 9. This CDR3 is 17 amino acids long. Germline CDR1 and CDR2: SGHKS and YYEKEE (reference sequence). DNA of the CDR3: TGTGCCAGCTTCCGGGACAGGGGGATGAGCTCTGGAAACACCATATATTTT. As protein: CASFRDRGMSSGNTIYF. Together with reference TRBV5-5 and TRBJ1-3, the CDR3 gives the full variable domain: DAGVTQSPTHLIKTRGQQVTLRCSPISGHKSVSWYQQVLGQGPQFIFQYYEKEERGRGNFPDRFSARQFPNYSSELNVNALLLGDSALYLCASFRDRGMSSGNTIYFGEGSWLTVV.

This sequence joins TRBV11-2 and TRBJ1-2; D is undetermined. The germline gives CDR1 SGHAT, CDR2 FQNNGV. V was pared by 0 bases and J by 0 bases, with 8 bases between. The CDR3 has 15 amino acids. CDR3 DNA: TGTGCCAGCAGCTTAGAAGGCAGCGCTAACTATGGCTACACCTTC. Its translation: CASSLEGSANYGYTF.

The rearrangement links TRBV12-5 to TRBJ2-2; 12 nucleotides align to TRBD2. This CDR3 has 23 amino acids. The germline gives CDR1 LGHNT, CDR2 FRNRAP. V lost 0 bases, J lost 7 bases, and 24 bases stayed unmatched. The CDR3 region is CASGLVSGALAGGPSWFGGELFF. CDR3 in DNA: TGTGCTAGTGGTTTGGTTAGTGGGGCCCTAGCGGGAGGGCCCTCATGGTTCGGCGGGGAGCTGTTTTTT.

The CDR3 DNA reads as TGTGCCAGCAGACAGAGCGGGAGTAGGGATGAGCAGTTCTTC. Translation: CASRQSGSRDEQFF. The chain has TRBV6-5 and TRBJ2-1; 8 bases map to TRBD2. The germline gives CDR1 MNHEY, CDR2 SVGAGI. V lost 6 bases and J lost 8; bases outside the gene matches: 9. CDR3 length: 14 residues.

Ten or more counts support this clone. This chain links TRBV6-1 with TRBJ2-2; 15 positions match TRBD2. V lost 4 bases and J lost 5; bases outside the gene matches: 5. This CDR3 contains 17 residues. The germline V gene has CDR1 MNHNS and CDR2 SASEGT. CDR3 bases: TGTGCCAGCAGTGGGGGACTAGCGGGAGGTCGAACCGGGGAGCTGTTTTTT. Protein sequence: CASSGGLAGGRTGELFF.

The J gene is TRBJ1-2, the V gene TRBV28; 8 positions agree with TRBD1. In germline, CDR1 is MDHEN, CDR2 SYDVKM. Losses at the gene ends were 6 bases for V and 2 bases for J; bases not matched to a gene: 8. This CDR3 region has 15 residues. The CDR3 spells CASSRPGQGNYGYTF. The CDR3 DNA sequence: TGTGCCAGCAGCCGTCCTGGACAGGGAAACTATGGCTACACCTTC.

The table lists this clone with a few counts. The rearrangement uses TRBV20-1 and TRBJ1-2; D remains unclear. The germline V gene encodes CDR1 DFQATT and CDR2 SNEGSKA (reference sequence). CDR3 length: 12 residues. The germline V and J ends were trimmed by 3 bases and 6 bases, with 11 bases remaining between them. The CDR3 nucleotides are TGCAGTGCTAGTCCGGGTTACGATGGCTACACCTTC. This gives the protein CSASPGYDGYTF.

This clone has more than one count but fewer than ten. The V gene is TRBV15, the J gene TRBJ2-5; D is undetermined. Germline V gene sequence: CDR1 LNHNV, CDR2 YYDKDF (reference sequence). The CDR3 has 12 amino acids. Trimming left V 2 bases short and J 5 bases short, with 6 bases between. CDR3 loop: CATSRRSETQYF. Written as DNA, the CDR3 is TGTGCCACCAGCAGACGTTCGGAGACCCAGTACTTC.

The chain recombines TRBV2 with TRBJ2-1, with 8 positions matching TRBD2. Germline V lookup: CDR1 SNHLY, CDR2 FYNNEI. Germline trimming cut 2 bases from V and 8 bases from J; bases unmatched to any gene: 8. This CDR3 has 15 residues. The chain's CDR3 is CASSELVAGIYEQFF. CDR3 in DNA: TGTGCCAGCAGTGAATTGGTAGCGGGAATATATGAGCAGTTCTTC.

This clone turned up a few times. V is TRBV18 and J is TRBJ2-1; maybe TRBD2 (5 bases). This CDR3 region has 15 residues. The V end was cut by 3 bases, the J end by 3 bases, with 12 bases between. The germline V gene encodes CDR1 KGHSH and CDR2 LQKENI. The chain's CDR3 is CASSPLHSGYNEQFF. For the CDR3, the DNA is TGTGCCAGCTCACCCCTCCACAGCGGCTACAATGAGCAGTTCTTC.

The V gene is TRBV4-1, the J gene TRBJ2-7; 9 bases match TRBD2. This CDR3 has 15 amino acids. Germline V gene lookup returns CDR1 MGHRA and CDR2 YSYEKL. The V and J ends lost 4 bases and 4 bases, in that order; junction bases with no gene match: 8. The CDR3 reads CASSRGAGGLYEQYF. The CDR3 DNA follows: TGCGCCAGCAGCCGCGGAGCGGGAGGACTTTACGAGCAGTACTTC.

The chain has TRBV24-1 and TRBJ2-3; weak D call: TRBD2 (5 bases). Germline values: CDR1 KGHDR, CDR2 SFDVKD. V lost 7 bases, J lost 3 bases, and 10 bases lay in between. This CDR3 is 13 amino acids long. The CDR3 protein is CATRDSSTDTQYF. In DNA, the CDR3 is TGTGCCACCAGGGACTCCAGTACAGATACGCAGTATTTT.

This clone was found a few times. The chain joins TRBV21-1 to TRBJ1-1. TRBV21-1 is flagged as a pseudogene. The CDR3 runs 15 residues. CDR3 amino acids: CASTPVEGLDTEAFF. The CDR3 DNA reads TGTGCCAGCACCCCAGTCGAGGGCTTGGACACTGAAGCTTTCTTT.

V usage is TRBV9 and J usage is TRBJ1-6; no reliable D call. The V gene lost 9 bases and the J gene lost 8 bases, with 9 bases spanning the gap. The CDR3 runs 11 residues. Germline CDR1 SGDLS, CDR2 YYNGEE. The CDR3 DNA is TGTGCCAACCAGTCCCATTCACCCCTCCACTTT. Amino acid sequence: CANQSHSPLHF.

The chain links TRBV29-1 to TRBJ2-3, with a weak D call TRBD2 (7 bases). The germline V gene encodes CDR1 SQVTM and CDR2 ANQGSEA. The CDR3 is 13 residues long. The V end lost 7 bases, the J end lost 3 bases, and 14 bases lay between the germline ends. In nucleotides, the CDR3 is TGCAGCGGAGGGGGGGCAGAAACAGATACGCAGTATTTT. It is translated as CSGGGAETDTQYF.

The V call is TRBV5-4, the J call TRBJ2-3; D uncertain. This CDR3 is built from 15 residues. Trimming pared 0 bases from V and 0 bases from J, leaving 8 bases between. The germline gives CDR1 SGHNT, CDR2 YYREEE (reference sequence). The CDR3 DNA is TGTGCCAGCAGCTTGGACAGTTCTAGCACAGATACGCAGTATTTT. Translating it yields CASSLDSSSTDTQYF.

V is TRBV28 and J is TRBJ2-2; TRBD1 matches at 8 bases. This CDR3 is 15 amino acids long. Germline V lookup: CDR1 MDHEN, CDR2 SYDVKM. V lost 6 bases, J lost 7 bases, and 10 bases stayed unmatched. The DNA for the CDR3 is TGTGCCAGCAGCCCGGCAGGGGGCGCGGTCGGGGAGCTGTTTTTT. Residues: CASSPAGGAVGELFF.

The V gene is TRBV11-2, the J gene TRBJ1-6, with a weak D call TRBD1 (6 bases). CDR3 length equals 14 residues. The V end lost 5 bases, the J end lost 6 bases, and 11 bases lay between the germline ends. Looked up from germline, CDR1 is SGHAT and CDR2 is FQNNGV. The CDR3 region is CASSTRQANSPLHF. The CDR3 DNA follows: TGTGCCAGCAGCACCCGACAGGCTAATTCACCCCTCCACTTT.

In nucleotides, the CDR3 is TGTGCCAGCAGCGTAGGAGCAGGGCTGAACACTGAAGCTTTCTTT. Its translation is CASSVGAGLNTEAFF. The rearrangement joins TRBV9 to TRBJ1-1, with a weak D call TRBD1 (5 bases). The CDR3 is 15 amino acids. Germline CDR1 is SGDLS and CDR2 is YYNGEE. Trimming pared 0 bases from V and 0 bases from J, leaving 9 bases between.

The chain is built from TRBV3-1 (or the pseudogene TRBV3-2) and TRBJ1-2; D gene unclear. V lost 1 base, J lost 4 bases, and 13 bases lay in between. Germline lookup yields CDR1 LGHDT and CDR2 YNNKEL (reference sequence). The CDR3 has 15 residues. The chain's CDR3 is CASSQGGGDGYGYTF. CDR3 bases: TGTGCCAGCAGCCAAGGGGGAGGTGACGGCTATGGCTACACCTTC.